This T cell receptor (beta chain) was sequenced for a study of control samples from healthy donors and cancer patients. Measured with immunoSEQ multiplex PCR; TCRdb has only the in-frame clones, and not every one. Of about 140,000 clones in the sample, 88% were seen once. The length of the CDR3 is 14 residues. Deletions cut 6 bases from V and 3 bases from J, with 14 bases between. Germline assignment: CDR1 MNHEY and CDR2 SVGAGI. J is TRBJ1-1 and V is TRBV6-5; D is undetermined. The clonotype comes from a woman aged 25 to 39 in good health. Input material: blood. For the CDR3, the DNA is TGTGCCAGCAGCATACACAACAAGGACACTGAAGCTTTCTTT. This encodes CASSIHNKDTEAFF.